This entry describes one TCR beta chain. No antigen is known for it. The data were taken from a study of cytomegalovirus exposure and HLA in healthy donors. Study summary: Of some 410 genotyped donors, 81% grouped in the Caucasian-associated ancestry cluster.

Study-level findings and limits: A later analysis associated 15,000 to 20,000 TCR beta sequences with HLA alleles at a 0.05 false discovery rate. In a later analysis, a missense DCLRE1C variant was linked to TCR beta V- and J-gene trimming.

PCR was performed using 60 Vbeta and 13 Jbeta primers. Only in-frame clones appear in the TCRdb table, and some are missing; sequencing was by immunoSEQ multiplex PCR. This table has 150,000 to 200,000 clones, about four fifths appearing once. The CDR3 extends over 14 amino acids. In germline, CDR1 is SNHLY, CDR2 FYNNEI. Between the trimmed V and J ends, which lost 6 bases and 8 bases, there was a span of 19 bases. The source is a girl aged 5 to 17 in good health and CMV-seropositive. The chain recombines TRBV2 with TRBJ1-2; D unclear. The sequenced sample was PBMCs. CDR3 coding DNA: TGTGCCAGCAGCAGCCTCTTCATGTGGAGCGGCTACACCTTC. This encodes CASSSLFMWSGYTF.